This T cell receptor beta chain appears in the sequencing data of a study of T cells in localized non-small cell lung cancer (dated by TCRdb to between 2020 and 2021). Background on the whole study: T cell repertoires of 236 early-stage NSCLC patients were analyzed, with tumors being compared against uninvolved tumor-adjacent lungs. The cohort comprised under 250 treatment-naïve NSCLC patients with resected, localized lung tumors. Of the NSCLC patients, 120 to 150 were male and about 97 were female, and the mean age was approximately 69 years.

To note about this clone: The clone's antigen remains unknown. No base-level quality is on record; no much larger clone is a single base apart.

At diagnosis, peripheral blood, uninvolved tumor-adjacent lung and tumor were collected and stored as a combination of fresh-frozen and FFPE material. For TCR repertoire profiling, blood samples were analyzed in the form of peripheral blood mononuclear cells. Broad study findings and their caveats: The highest T cell clonality was observed in uninvolved tumor-adjacent lung, where clonality exceeded that of tumor, suggesting that antigenic responses were more focused in uninvolved tumor-adjacent lung. A median of roughly 50 of the top 100 tumor clones turned up in the paired uninvolved adjacent lung, and roughly 30 of those clones also ranked among the top 100 of that same adjacent lung. Because of the exploratory design, TCR variables were selected using unadjusted p-values without false-discovery rate correction. Higher blood T cell density associated with longer overall survival, while higher adjacent-lung clonality associated with shorter survival. Multi-region tumor sequencing was not performed, so intratumor heterogeneity could not be excluded.

The immunoSEQ Assay was used to sequence TCR beta CDR3 regions from DNA. Turning to the authors' computational methods: To compute T cell density, TCR beta template counts were normalized to usable DNA, which was estimated by amplifying housekeeping genes. Richness was estimated using the preseqR package, with extrapolation to 400,000 templates for PBMC samples and to 120,000 templates for tissue samples. Clonality was defined as one minus Pielou's evenness. Tissue-enriched TCRs were identified through differential abundance testing performed on productive amino-acid clonotypes, with a minimum total count of 5 and an alpha of 0.1. The Jaccard Index and the Morisita Overlap Index were used to measure repertoire overlap between compartments. TCR beta CDR3s were clustered by GLIPH together with public tetramer-defined viral CDR3s, and at least three viral sequences plus V-gene enrichment were required for viral motifs. Here the immuneACCESS table is served through TCRdb, limited to in-frame sequences with V and J called. Missing clones are a known gap in these copies; in checked studies unresolved V genes cover under half, and the rest lacks a known reason. V and J calls and clone size are as listed in that table; D and trimming were resolved from the DNA. The sample data list 20,000 to 25,000 clones, and 75% to 90% of these were observed just once. The ten top clones hold 11% to 15% of the sample.

The germline V gene specifies SGHAT as CDR1 and FQNNGV as CDR2. The V end loses 0 bases and the J end loses 2 bases, and a stretch of 11 bases separates them. Reading from cysteine to phenylalanine, the CDR3 counts 16 amino acids. The read is trimmed to its CDR3 DNA, 48 bases read in frame from base 1. The V and J genes are TRBV11-2 and TRBJ1-5, with the D gene too uncertain to name. Material: peripheral blood, obtained before any cancer treatment. The TCR sequence derives from an older female donor with stage I lung adenocarcinoma. The DNA sequence is given as TGTGCCAGCAGCTTAGATGGGAAGGGCGGCAATCAGCCCCAGCATTTT. This yields the protein CASSLDGKGGNQPQHF.